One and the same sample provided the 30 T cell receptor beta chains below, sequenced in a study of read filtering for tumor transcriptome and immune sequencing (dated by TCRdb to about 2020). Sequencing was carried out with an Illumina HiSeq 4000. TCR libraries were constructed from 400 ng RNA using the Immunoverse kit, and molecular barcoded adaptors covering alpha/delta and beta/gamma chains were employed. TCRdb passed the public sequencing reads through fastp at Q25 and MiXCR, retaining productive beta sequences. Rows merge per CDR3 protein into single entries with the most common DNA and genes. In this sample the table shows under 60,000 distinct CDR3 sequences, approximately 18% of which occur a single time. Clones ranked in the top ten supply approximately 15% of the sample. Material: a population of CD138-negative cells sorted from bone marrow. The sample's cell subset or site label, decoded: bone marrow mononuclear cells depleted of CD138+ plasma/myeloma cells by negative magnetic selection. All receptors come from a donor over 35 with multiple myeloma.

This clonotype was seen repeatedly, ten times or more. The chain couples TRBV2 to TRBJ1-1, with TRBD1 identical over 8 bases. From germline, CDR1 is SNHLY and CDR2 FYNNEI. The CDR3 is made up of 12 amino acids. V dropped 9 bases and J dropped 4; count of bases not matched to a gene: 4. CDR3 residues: CASTQGATEAFF. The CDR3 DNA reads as TGTGCCAGTACCCAGGGGGCCACTGAAGCTTTCTTT.

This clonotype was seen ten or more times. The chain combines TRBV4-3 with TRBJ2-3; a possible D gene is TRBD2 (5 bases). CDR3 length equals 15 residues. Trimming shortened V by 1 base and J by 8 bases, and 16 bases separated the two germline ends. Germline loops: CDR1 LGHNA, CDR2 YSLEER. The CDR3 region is CASSQGGEEEATQYF. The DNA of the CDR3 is TGCGCCAGCAGCCAAGGAGGAGAAGAGGAGGCTACGCAGTATTTT.

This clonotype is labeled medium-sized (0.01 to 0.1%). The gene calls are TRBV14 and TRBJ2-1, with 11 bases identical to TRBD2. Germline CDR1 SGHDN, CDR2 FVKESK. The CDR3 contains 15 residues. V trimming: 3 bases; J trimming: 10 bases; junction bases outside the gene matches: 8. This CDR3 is CASSQRLAGGREQFF. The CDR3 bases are TGTGCCAGCAGCCAGCGGCTAGCGGGAGGCAGAGAGCAGTTCTTC.

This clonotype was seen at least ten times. This chain's CDR3 is CASSLMAKNTEAFF. CDR3 nucleotides: TGTGCCAGCAGCTTGATGGCAAAGAACACTGAAGCTTTCTTT. The chain uses TRBV5-5 and TRBJ1-1; D unresolved. This CDR3 region has 14 residues. V gave up 1 base and J gave up 1 base, with 8 bases separating them. The germline V gene has CDR1 SGHKS and CDR2 YYEKEE (reference sequence).

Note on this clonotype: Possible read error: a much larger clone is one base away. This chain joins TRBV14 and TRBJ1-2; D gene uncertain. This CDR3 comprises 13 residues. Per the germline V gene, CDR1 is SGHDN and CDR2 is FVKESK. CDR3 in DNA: TGTGCCAACAGCCAAGACTCCGCCTATGGCTACACCTTC. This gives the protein CANSQDSAYGYTF.

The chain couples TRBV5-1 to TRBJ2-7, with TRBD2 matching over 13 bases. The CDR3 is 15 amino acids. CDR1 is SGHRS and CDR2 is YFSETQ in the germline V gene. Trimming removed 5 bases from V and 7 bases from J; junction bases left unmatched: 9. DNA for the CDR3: TGCGCCAGCAGTCCCGGACTAGCGGGAGTAAGGGAGCAGTACTTC. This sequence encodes CASSPGLAGVREQYF.

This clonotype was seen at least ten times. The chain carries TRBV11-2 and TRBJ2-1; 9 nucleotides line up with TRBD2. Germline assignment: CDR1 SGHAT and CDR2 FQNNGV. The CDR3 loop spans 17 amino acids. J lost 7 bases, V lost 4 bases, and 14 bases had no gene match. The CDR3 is CASSSDLRSGRFNEQFF. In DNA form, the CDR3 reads TGTGCCAGCAGCTCGGACCTTAGGAGCGGGAGGTTTAATGAGCAGTTCTTC.

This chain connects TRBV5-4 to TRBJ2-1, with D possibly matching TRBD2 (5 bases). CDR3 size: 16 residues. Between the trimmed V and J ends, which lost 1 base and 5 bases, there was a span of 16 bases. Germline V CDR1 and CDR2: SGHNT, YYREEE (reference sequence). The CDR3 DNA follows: TGTGCCAGCAGCTTGCCCGTAGGCGGGTTAGACAATGAGCAGTTCTTC. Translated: CASSLPVGGLDNEQFF.

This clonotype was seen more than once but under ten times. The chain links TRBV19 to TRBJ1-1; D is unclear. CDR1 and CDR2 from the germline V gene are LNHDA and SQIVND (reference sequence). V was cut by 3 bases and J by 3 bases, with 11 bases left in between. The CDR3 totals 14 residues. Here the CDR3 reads CASSIMGGYTEAFF. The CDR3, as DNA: TGTGCCAGTAGTATCATGGGTGGATACACTGAAGCTTTCTTT.

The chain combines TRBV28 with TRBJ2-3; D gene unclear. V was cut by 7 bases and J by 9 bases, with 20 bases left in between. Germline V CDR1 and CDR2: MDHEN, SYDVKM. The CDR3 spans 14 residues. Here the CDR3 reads CASKASQTHLTQYF. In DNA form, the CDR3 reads TGTGCCAGCAAGGCCTCGCAAACGCATCTAACGCAGTATTTT.

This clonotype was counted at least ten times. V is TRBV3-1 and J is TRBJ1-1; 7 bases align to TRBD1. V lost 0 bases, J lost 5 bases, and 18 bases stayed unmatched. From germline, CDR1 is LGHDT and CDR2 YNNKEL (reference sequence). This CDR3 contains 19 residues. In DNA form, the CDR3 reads TGTGCCAGCAGCCAAGAAAGGTGGGAGCGTAGGGGGCTGCAGACTGAAGCTTTCTTT. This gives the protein CASSQERWERRGLQTEAFF.

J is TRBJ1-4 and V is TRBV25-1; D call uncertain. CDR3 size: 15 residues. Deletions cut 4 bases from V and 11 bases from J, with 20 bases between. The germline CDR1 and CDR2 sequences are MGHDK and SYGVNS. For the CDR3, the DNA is TGTGCCAGCAGTGGGGAGCACGAAGAGCTAGGGAAACTGTTTTTT. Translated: CASSGEHEELGKLFF.

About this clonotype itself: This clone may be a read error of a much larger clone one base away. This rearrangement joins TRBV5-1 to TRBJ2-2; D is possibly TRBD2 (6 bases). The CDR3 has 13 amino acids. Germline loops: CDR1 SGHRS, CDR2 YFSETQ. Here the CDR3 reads CASSLIVAGGLFF. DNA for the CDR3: TGTGCCAGCAGCTTGATAGTGGCCGGGGGGCTGTTTTTT.

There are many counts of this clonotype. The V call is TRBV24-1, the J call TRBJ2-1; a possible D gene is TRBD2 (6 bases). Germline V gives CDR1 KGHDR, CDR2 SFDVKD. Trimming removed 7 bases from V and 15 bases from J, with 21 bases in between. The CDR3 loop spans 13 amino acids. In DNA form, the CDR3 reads TGTGCCACCAGAGACTTTGCGGGACTCACCCTGTTCTTC. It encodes CATRDFAGLTLFF.

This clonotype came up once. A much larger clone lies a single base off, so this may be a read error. The DNA for the CDR3 is TGTGCCAGCAGAGCAGGGCCAGCTAATGAAAAACTGTTTTTT. Its protein product is CASRAGPANEKLFF. This rearrangement joins TRBV2 to TRBJ1-4; possible D gene TRBD1, 5 bases. CDR3 size: 14 residues. Germline V lookup: CDR1 SNHLY, CDR2 FYNNEI. Between the trimmed V and J ends, which lost 6 bases and 3 bases, there was a span of 11 bases.

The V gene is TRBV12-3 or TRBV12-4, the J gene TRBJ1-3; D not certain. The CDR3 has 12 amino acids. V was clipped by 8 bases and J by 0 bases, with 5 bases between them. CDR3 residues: CASLRSGNTIYF. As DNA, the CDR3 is TGTGCCAGCCTCCGCTCTGGAAACACCATATATTTT.

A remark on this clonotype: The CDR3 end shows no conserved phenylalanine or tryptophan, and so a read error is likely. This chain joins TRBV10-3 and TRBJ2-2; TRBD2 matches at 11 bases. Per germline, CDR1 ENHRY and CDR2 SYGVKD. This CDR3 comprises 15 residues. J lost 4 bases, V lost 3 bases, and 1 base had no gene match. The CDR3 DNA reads TGTGCCATCAGTGATCTAGCGGGAGGCACCGGGGAGCTGTTTTGT. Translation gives CAISDLAGGTGELFC.

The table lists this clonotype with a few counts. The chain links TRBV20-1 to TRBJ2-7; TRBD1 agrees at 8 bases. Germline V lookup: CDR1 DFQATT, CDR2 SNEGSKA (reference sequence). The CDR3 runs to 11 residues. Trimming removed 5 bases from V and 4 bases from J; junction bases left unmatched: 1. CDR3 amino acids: CSAGQGYEQYF. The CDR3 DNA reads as TGCAGTGCTGGACAGGGATACGAGCAGTACTTC.

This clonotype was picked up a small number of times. The CDR3 region has the DNA TGTGCCAGCAGCTTAACGCTGGGCGGCCCGAACACCGGGGAGCTGTTTTTT. Amino acid sequence: CASSLTLGGPNTGELFF. V usage is TRBV7-2 and J usage is TRBJ2-2; D not certain. Germline CDR1 reads SGHTA; CDR2 reads FQGNSA. The CDR3 runs 17 residues. V gave up 2 bases and J gave up 0 bases, with 13 bases separating them. The variable domain in full, with the rest retrieved from reference TRBV7-2 and TRBJ2-2, is GAGVSQSPSNKVTEKGKDVELRCDPISGHTALYWYRQSLGQGLEFLIYFQGNSAPDKSGLPSDRFSAERTGGSVSTLTIQRTQQEDSAVYLCASSLTLGGPNTGELFFGEGSRLTVL.

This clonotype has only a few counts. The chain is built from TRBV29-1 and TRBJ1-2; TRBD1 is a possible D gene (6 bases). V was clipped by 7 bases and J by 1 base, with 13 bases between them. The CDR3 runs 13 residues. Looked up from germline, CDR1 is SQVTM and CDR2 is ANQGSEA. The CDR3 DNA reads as TGCAGCGGGTGGGACAACATTAACTATGGCTACACCTTC. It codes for CSGWDNINYGYTF.

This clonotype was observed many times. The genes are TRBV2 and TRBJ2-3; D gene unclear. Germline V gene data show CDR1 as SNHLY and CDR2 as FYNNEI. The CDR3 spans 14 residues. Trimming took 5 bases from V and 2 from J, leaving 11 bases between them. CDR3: CASSRVSFTDTQYF. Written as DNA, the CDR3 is TGTGCCAGCAGTAGGGTCAGTTTCACAGATACGCAGTATTTT.

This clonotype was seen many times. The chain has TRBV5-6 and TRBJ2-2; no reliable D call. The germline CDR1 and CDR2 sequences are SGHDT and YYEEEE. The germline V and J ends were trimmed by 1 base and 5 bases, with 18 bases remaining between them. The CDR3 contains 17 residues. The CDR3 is CASSLIGVMGWTGELFF. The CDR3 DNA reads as TGTGCCAGCAGCTTGATCGGAGTCATGGGTTGGACCGGGGAGCTGTTTTTT.

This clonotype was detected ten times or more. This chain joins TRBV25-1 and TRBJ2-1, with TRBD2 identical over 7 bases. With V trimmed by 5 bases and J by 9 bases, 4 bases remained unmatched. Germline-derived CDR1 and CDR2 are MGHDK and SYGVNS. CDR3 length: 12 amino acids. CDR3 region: CASSPREREQFF. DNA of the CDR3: TGTGCCAGCAGTCCGCGGGAGCGTGAGCAGTTCTTC.

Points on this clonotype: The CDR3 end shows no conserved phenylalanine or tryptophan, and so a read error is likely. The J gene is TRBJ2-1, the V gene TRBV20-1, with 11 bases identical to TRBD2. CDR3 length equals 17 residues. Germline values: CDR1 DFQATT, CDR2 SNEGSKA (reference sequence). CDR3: CSALSGRASQIYNGQFL. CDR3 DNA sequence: TGCAGTGCCCTTAGCGGGAGGGCCTCACAAATCTACAATGGGCAGTTCCTC.

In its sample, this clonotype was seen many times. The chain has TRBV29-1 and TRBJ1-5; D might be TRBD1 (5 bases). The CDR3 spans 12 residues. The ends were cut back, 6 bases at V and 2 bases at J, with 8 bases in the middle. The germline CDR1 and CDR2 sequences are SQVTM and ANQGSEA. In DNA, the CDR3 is TGCAGCGTGGGGACGGGCAATCAGCCCCAGCATTTT. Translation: CSVGTGNQPQHF.

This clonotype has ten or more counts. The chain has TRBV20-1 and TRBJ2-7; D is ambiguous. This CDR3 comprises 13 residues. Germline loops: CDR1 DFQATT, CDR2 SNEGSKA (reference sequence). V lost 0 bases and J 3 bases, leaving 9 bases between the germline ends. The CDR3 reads CSARDAQRYEQYF. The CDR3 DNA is TGCAGTGCTAGAGATGCCCAACGCTACGAGCAGTACTTC.

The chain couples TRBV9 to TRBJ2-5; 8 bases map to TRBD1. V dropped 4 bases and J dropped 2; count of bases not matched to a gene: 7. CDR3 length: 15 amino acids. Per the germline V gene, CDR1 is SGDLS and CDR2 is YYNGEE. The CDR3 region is CASSLGQGPQETQYF. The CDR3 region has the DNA TGTGCCAGCAGCCTTGGACAGGGCCCACAAGAGACCCAGTACTTC.

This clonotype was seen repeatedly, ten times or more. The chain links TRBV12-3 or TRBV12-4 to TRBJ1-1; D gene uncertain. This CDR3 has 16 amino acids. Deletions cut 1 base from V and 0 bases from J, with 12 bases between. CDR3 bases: TGTGCCAGCAGTTTAGACCGCCGCGGGGTGAACACTGAAGCTTTCTTT. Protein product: CASSLDRRGVNTEAFF.

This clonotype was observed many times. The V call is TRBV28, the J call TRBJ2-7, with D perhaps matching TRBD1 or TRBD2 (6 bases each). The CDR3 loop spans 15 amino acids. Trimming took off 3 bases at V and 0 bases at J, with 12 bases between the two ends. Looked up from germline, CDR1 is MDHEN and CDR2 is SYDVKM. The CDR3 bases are TGTGCCAGCAGTTTCCCGGGGGCCAGCTCCTACGAGCAGTACTTC. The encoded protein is CASSFPGASSYEQYF.

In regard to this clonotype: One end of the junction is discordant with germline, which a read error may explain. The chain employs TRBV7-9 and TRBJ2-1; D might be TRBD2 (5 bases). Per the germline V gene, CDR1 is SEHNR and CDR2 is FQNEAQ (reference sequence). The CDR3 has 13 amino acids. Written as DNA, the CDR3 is TGTGCCAGCAGCCAAGGAGCGGCCAATGAGCGGTCCTTC. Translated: CASSQGAANERSF.